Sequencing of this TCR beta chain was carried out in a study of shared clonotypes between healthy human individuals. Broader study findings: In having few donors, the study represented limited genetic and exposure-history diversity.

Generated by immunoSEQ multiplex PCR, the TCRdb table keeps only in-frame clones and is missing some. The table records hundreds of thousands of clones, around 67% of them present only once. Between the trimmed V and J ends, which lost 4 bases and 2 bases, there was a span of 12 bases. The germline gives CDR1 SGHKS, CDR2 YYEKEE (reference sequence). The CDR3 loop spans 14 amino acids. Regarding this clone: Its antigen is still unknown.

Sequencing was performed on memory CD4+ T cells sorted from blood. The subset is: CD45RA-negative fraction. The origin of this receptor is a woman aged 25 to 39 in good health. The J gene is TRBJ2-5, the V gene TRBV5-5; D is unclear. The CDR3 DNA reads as TGTGCCAGCAGCCTTCGGACGACTCAAGAGACCCAGTACTTC. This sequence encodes CASSLRTTQETQYF.